Reported below is one T cell receptor (beta chain). Its antigen is not known. This CDR3 spans 15 amino acids. Germline trimming cut 7 bases from V and 3 bases from J; bases unmatched to any gene: 11. Looked up from germline, CDR1 is MNHEY and CDR2 is SMNVEV (reference sequence). Regarding treatment: about 20 received Ad26.COV2.S at low or high dose, single or two shots; roughly 5 received placebo; per-sample allocation not given. Repertoires come from day 63 after the first vaccine or placebo injection. This entry is derived from a study of Ad26.COV2.S vaccination and SARS-CoV-2 variants. Notes on the study in general: Total T cell responses, in the TCR breadth and depth analyses, may have been underestimated. Non-spike TCR breadth did not differ much between vaccine and placebo recipients.

Sequencing was performed with immunoSEQ multiplex PCR; in TCRdb, only in-frame clones are kept and a portion is missing. The table has 400,000 to 500,000 clones, approximately 88% seen once; the top ten hold less than 4%. The receptor was derived from a person between 18 and 65 years old who received the Ad26.COV2.S COVID-19 vaccine or a placebo. This material consisted of peripheral blood, taken in a trial of Ad26.COV2.S vaccine versus placebo. The rearrangement links TRBV27 to TRBJ2-7; TRBD1 aligns across 8 bases. The CDR3 nucleotides are TGTGCCAGCAAACCCACAGGGGGAAACTTCTACGAGCAGTACTTC. It yields the protein CASKPTGGNFYEQYF.